Presented here are 3 T cell receptor beta chains from one specimen sequenced in a study of Ad26.COV2.S vaccination and SARS-CoV-2 variants. Produced via immunoSEQ multiplex PCR; TCRdb's table is partial and in-frame only. The sample consists of approximately 400,000 clones, 70% to 90% of them appearing once. Treatment in this sample: 15 to 20 received Ad26.COV2.S at low or high dose, single or two shots; five or six received placebo; per-sample allocation not given. Samples were taken on day 63 after the first vaccine or placebo injection. Sequenced material: peripheral blood, taken in a trial of Ad26.COV2.S vaccine versus placebo. These receptors all stem from a person between 18 and 65 years old who received the Ad26.COV2.S COVID-19 vaccine or a placebo.

The table lists this clone with a count of one. The V gene is TRBV6-5, the J gene TRBJ2-3, with no clear D. Germline values: CDR1 MNHEY, CDR2 SVGAGI. The V gene lost 8 bases and the J gene lost 1 base, with 16 bases spanning the gap. The CDR3 sequence is 15 residues long. CDR3 DNA sequence: TGTGCCAGCTCTCCAGGAACGAAAGGCACAGATACGCAGTATTTT. It translates to CASSPGTKGTDTQYF.

In nucleotides, the CDR3 is TGTGCCAGTAGTATAAGGACTAGCGGGGGGCTGGGAAATGAGCAGTTCTTC. Translation: CASSIRTSGGLGNEQFF. V gene TRBV19 combines with J gene TRBJ2-1; TRBD2 aligns across 14 bases. The CDR3 sequence is 17 residues long. The germline CDR1 and CDR2 sequences are LNHDA and SQIVND (reference sequence). V trimming: 2 bases; J trimming: 7 bases; junction bases outside the gene matches: 7. Combining the CDR3 with reference TRBV19 and TRBJ2-1 gives the whole variable domain DGGITQSPKYLFRKEGQNVTLSCEQNLNHDAMYWYRQDPGQGLRLIYYSQIVNDFQKGDIAEGYSVSREKKESFPLTVTSAQKNPTAFYLCASSIRTSGGLGNEQFFGPGTRLTVL.

The chain carries TRBV15 and TRBJ2-1; TRBD2 aligns across 10 bases. Germline loops: CDR1 LNHNV, CDR2 YYDKDF (reference sequence). V dropped 3 bases and J dropped 2; count of bases not matched to a gene: 7. The CDR3 is 17 amino acids. The CDR3 region is CATSRGAGGIPYNEQFF. The CDR3 DNA sequence: TGTGCCACCAGCAGGGGAGCGGGAGGGATCCCCTACAATGAGCAGTTCTTC. Full variable domain (outside the CDR3, taken from reference TRBV15 and TRBJ2-1): DAMVIQNPRYQVTQFGKPVTLSCSQTLNHNVMYWYQQKSSQAPKLLFHYYDKDFNNEADTPDNFQSRRPNTSFCFLDIRSPGLGDTAMYLCATSRGAGGIPYNEQFFGPGTRLTVL.